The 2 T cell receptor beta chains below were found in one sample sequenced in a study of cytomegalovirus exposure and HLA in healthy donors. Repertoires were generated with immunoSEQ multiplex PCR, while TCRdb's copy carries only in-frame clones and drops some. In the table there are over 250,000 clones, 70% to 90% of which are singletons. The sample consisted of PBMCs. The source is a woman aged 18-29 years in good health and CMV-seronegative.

CDR3: CASSLFQGRGSYNEQFF. CDR3 DNA: TGTGCCAGCAGCTTGTTCCAGGGTAGGGGGTCCTACAATGAGCAGTTCTTC. J is TRBJ2-1 and V is TRBV5-8, with D possibly matching TRBD1 (6 bases). The CDR3 has 17 amino acids. The V gene lost 1 base and the J gene lost 1 base, with 15 bases spanning the gap. Germline CDR1 is SGHTS and CDR2 is YDEGEE.

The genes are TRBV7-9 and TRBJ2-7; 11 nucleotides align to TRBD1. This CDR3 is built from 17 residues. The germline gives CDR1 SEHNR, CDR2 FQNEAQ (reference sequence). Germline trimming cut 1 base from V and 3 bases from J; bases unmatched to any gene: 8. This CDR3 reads CASSLGVSGTGGYEQYF. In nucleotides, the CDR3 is TGTGCCAGCAGCTTAGGAGTATCCGGGACAGGGGGCTACGAGCAGTACTTC. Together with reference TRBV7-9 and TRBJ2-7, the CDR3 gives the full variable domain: DTGVSQNPRHKITKRGQNVTFRCDPISEHNRLYWYRQTLGQGPEFLTYFQNEAQLEKSRLLSDRFSAERPKGSFSTLEIQRTEQGDSAMYLCASSLGVSGTGGYEQYFGPGTRLTVT.